The rows below give T cell receptor beta chains drawn from one sample of a study of blood T cell repertoires in COVID-19. This table comes from immunoSEQ multiplex PCR, and its TCRdb copy is limited to in-frame clones, with some not included. The sample lists over 200,000 clones; around 84% were seen once. Sequencing used PBMCs or T cells enriched from blood (not recorded which). The receptors were gathered from a man aged 40-49 years who had recovered from COVID-19. The CDR3 runs from the conserved cysteine through the conserved F or W. A D gene is named only where the DNA matches it firmly. Clone size is given for some rows only: seen once, a few or many times, or a class if the clone is expanded.

>TRBV30|.|TRBJ1-2|.
TGTGCCTGGAGTGGGTCGAGAGGGCGCATCTATGGCTACACCTTC
CAWSGSRGRIYGYTF
>TRBV28|.|TRBJ1-4|TRBD1
TGTGCCAGCAGTTCAAACAGGGGGCATAATGAAAAACTGTTTTTT
CASSSNRGHNEKLFF
>TRBV4-1|.|TRBJ2-7|TRBD1
TGCGCCAGCAGCAACCGGGACAGGGCTTACGAGCAGTACTTC
CASSNRDRAYEQYF
>TRBV5-5|once|TRBJ2-3|.
TGTGCCAGCAGCTCCAGAGTTCCGGGAGCGACAGATACGCAGTATTTT
CASSSRVPGATDTQYF
>TRBV28|.|TRBJ1-5|.
TGTGCCAGCAGTTTAGAAGGGGTCGATCAGCCCCAGCATTTT
CASSLEGVDQPQHF
>TRBV7-8|.|TRBJ2-1|TRBD2
TGTGCCAGCAGCTTAGAGTTGGCGGGAGAAAACAATGAGCAGTTCTTC
CASSLELAGENNEQFF
>TRBV6-1|.|TRBJ1-2|.
TGTGCCAGCAGTGAATTGGAGGGATATGGCTACACCTTC
CASSELEGYGYTF
>TRBV11-1|.|TRBJ2-5|TRBD1
TGTGCCAGCAGCTCCCGGACAGGGTTGGGGACCCAGTACTTC
CASSSRTGLGTQYF
>TRBV19|.|TRBJ2-7|TRBD2
TGTGCCAGTAGTGGAGAGAGCGGGAGCTACTCGAACGAGCAGTACTTC
CASSGESGSYSNEQYF
>TRBV7-9|.|TRBJ2-1|TRBD2
TGTGCCAGCAGCAACGCCCCACTAGCGGGAGTTTTCTATGAGCAGTTCTTC
CASSNAPLAGVFYEQFF
>TRBV6-2/TRBV6-3|.|TRBJ2-4|TRBD2
TGTGCCAGCAGTTACCCCACTAGCGGAGCCTTCAAAAACATTCAGTACTTC
CASSYPTSGAFKNIQYF
>TRBV11-2|.|TRBJ1-1|TRBD1
TGTGCCAGCAGCTTAGTTCCTTCACAGGGGCCATTTGAAGCTTTCTTT
CASSLVPSQGPFEAFF
>TRBV14|.|TRBJ2-3|.
TGTGCCAGCAGCCGGATACTAGGGGGAACAGATACGCAGTATTTT
CASSRILGGTDTQYF
>TRBV11-2|many|TRBJ2-2|TRBD2
TGTGCCAGCAGCTTCGGCGGGAGGTCCCCCGGGGAGCTGTTTTTT
CASSFGGRSPGELFF
>TRBV19|once|TRBJ2-1|TRBD2
TGTGCCAGTAGTGCTAGCGGGAGGGCCGGCTATGAGCAGTTCTTC
CASSASGRAGYEQFF
>TRBV11-2|.|TRBJ2-1|.
TGTGCCAGCAGCTCAGGCGATGAGCAGTTCTTC
CASSSGDEQFF
>TRBV7-2|.|TRBJ2-7|TRBD2
TGTGCCAGCAGCTTAGGCGGGAGATCCGACCGGCAGTACTTC
CASSLGGRSDRQYF
>TRBV14|once|TRBJ2-3|.
TGTGCCAGCAGCCTCTGGACTGCAGATACGCAGTATTTT
CASSLWTADTQYF
>TRBV30|many|TRBJ1-2|.
TGTGCCTGGAGTTCTGGGACTTATGGCTACACCTTC
CAWSSGTYGYTF
>TRBV6-5|.|TRBJ1-4|.
TGTGCCAGCAGTTACTCACCAAACAGGGATGAAAAACTGTTTTTT
CASSYSPNRDEKLFF
>TRBV27|.|TRBJ1-5|.
TGTGCCAGCAGTCTCAGGGGCAGGGGTTATCAGCCCCAGCATTTT
CASSLRGRGYQPQHF
>TRBV2|.|TRBJ2-4|.
TGTGCCAGCTTAGAGAGGGCCAAAAACATTCAGTACTTC
CASLERAKNIQYF
>TRBV3-1/TRBV3-2|.|TRBJ2-5|TRBD2
TGTGCCAGCAGCTGGGAGGGCCGCGAGACCCAGTACTTC
CASSWEGRETQYF
>TRBV7-2|.|TRBJ2-7|TRBD1
TGTGCCAGCAGCTTAGTTGGGACAGGGGAATGGGAGCAGTACTTC
CASSLVGTGEWEQYF
>TRBV3-1/TRBV3-2|once|TRBJ2-1|.
TGTGCCAGCAGCCAAGATGGGCTGTACAATGAGCAGTTCTTC
CASSQDGLYNEQFF
>TRBV24-1|.|TRBJ2-3|TRBD2
TGTGCCACCAGTGGTACTAGCGGGAGAAGCACAGATACGCAGTATTTT
CATSGTSGRSTDTQYF
>TRBV13|.|TRBJ2-7|.
TGTGCCAGCAGCTTTAACTACGAGCAGTACTTC
CASSFNYEQYF
>TRBV10-3|.|TRBJ2-1|.
TGTGCCATCTCGGGGGCTAGCGGTGAGCAGTTCTTC
CAISGASGEQFF
>TRBV9|.|TRBJ1-3|.
TGTGCCAGCAGCGTAGGAGGAGGGGAGGGAAACACCATATATTTT
CASSVGGGEGNTIYF
>TRBV19|.|TRBJ2-1|TRBD2
TGTGCCAGTAGTATACTTCCATCGCTCATTAGCGGGACCAATGAGCAGTTCTTC
CASSILPSLISGTNEQFF
>TRBV18|few|TRBJ2-7|TRBD1
TGTGCCAGCTCACCAAGCATACGGGACAGGGGGTTAAGGTCCTACGAGCAGTACTTC
CASSPSIRDRGLRSYEQYF
>TRBV28|.|TRBJ1-2|TRBD1
TGTGCCAGCAGTGGACAGGTCTCTATGGCTACTTTC
CASSGQVSMATF
>TRBV15|few|TRBJ2-2|.
TGTGCCACCAGCACCGGGGTGAACACCGGGGAGCTGTTTTTT
CATSTGVNTGELFF
>TRBV7-2|.|TRBJ2-7|.
TGTGCCAGCAGCCTGCCGATGCTAGAGCAGTACTTC
CASSLPMLEQYF
>TRBV19|.|TRBJ2-1|TRBD2
TGTGCCAGTAGTGCGACTAGCGGGAGGGCCGATTACAATGAGCAGTTCTTC
CASSATSGRADYNEQFF
>TRBV24-1|.|TRBJ1-3|TRBD1
TGTGCCACCAGTGAAGAGGGGGCGAATGGAAACACCATATATTTT
CATSEEGANGNTIYF
>TRBV13|.|TRBJ2-4|.
TGTGCCACCGAGGGCCTAGCCAAAAACATTCAGTACTTC
CATEGLAKNIQYF
>TRBV7-3|.|TRBJ2-5|TRBD1
TGTGCCAGCAGCCCCATGACAGGGGCGCAAGAGACCCAGTACTTC
CASSPMTGAQETQYF